A selection of T cell receptor beta chains follows, all from one sample in a study of identical twins. TCRdb recomputed calls from the 5' RACE reads with MiXCR, one row per CDR3 protein. Of around 510,000 distinct CDR3 sequences in the sample, roughly an eighth were seen once. This sample also belongs to another study, concerning yellow fever vaccine responses in identical twins.

Sample: CD4+ T cells sorted from blood. These receptors came from a woman between 18 and 29 years old in good health. The CDR3 runs from the conserved cysteine through the conserved F or W. The D gene is left open where the match is weak. Size tells how often a clone was seen (once, few, many) or the class of an expanded clone, and some rows leave it out.

J: TRBJ2-1
D: -
V: TRBV3-1
size: few
DNA: TGTGCCAGCAATCGAGGGGGAAACAATGAGCAGTTCTTC
CDR3: CASNRGGNNEQFF

J: TRBJ2-1
D: TRBD1
V: TRBV28
size: few
DNA: TGTGCCAGCAGTTACAGGGGGCAATACAATGAGCAGTTCTTC
CDR3: CASSYRGQYNEQFF

J: TRBJ1-5
D: -
V: TRBV28
size: -
DNA: TGTGCCAGCACAGGGGTCAATCAGCCCCAGCATTTT
CDR3: CASTGVNQPQHF

J: TRBJ2-1
D: -
V: TRBV27
size: few
DNA: TGTGCCAGCAGTTTCCTCGGATACAATGAGCAGTTCTTC
CDR3: CASSFLGYNEQFF

J: TRBJ1-1
D: -
V: TRBV28
size: -
DNA: TGTGCCAGCAGAGTCAGCGGGGGGGGAAGCACTGAAGCTTTCTTT
CDR3: CASRVSGGGSTEAFF

J: TRBJ1-1
D: -
V: TRBV5-1
size: few
DNA: TGCGCCAGCAGCTTGGACCAACAGAGTGAAGCTTTCTTT
CDR3: CASSLDQQSEAFF

J: TRBJ2-4
D: TRBD2
V: TRBV4-3
size: many
DNA: TGCGCCAGCAGCCCCACCGTCGGGGGGTTGAAAAACATTCAGTACTTC
CDR3: CASSPTVGGLKNIQYF

J: TRBJ2-7
D: TRBD2
V: TRBV29-1
size: -
DNA: TGCAGCGTCAAACTAGCGGGAGTGGGAGAGCAGTACTTC
CDR3: CSVKLAGVGEQYF

J: TRBJ2-1
D: -
V: TRBV7-2
size: -
DNA: TGTGCCAGCGGAGTTCCCTACAATGAGCAGTTCTTC
CDR3: CASGVPYNEQFF

J: TRBJ2-1
D: -
V: TRBV7-2
size: many
DNA: TGTGCCAGCAGCCTAGTTGTGGGCCCCTCCAATGAGCAGTTCTTC
CDR3: CASSLVVGPSNEQFF

J: TRBJ2-3
D: -
V: TRBV4-2
size: -
DNA: TGTGCCAGCAGCCAAGGACTGGGAATGGAGTCGCAAGTCGCGCAGTATTTT
CDR3: CASSQGLGMESQVAQYF

J: TRBJ1-1
D: TRBD1
V: TRBV6-2/TRBV6-3
size: -
DNA: TGTGCCAGCAGCCCTGGTGGGACAGGGGCCTCTGAAGCTTTCTTT
CDR3: CASSPGGTGASEAFF

J: TRBJ2-4
D: TRBD1
V: TRBV29-1
size: -
DNA: TGCAGCGTCGCCGGGACAGGGGTTGGTGGAAACATTCAGTACTTC
CDR3: CSVAGTGVGGNIQYF

J: TRBJ2-5
D: -
V: TRBV5-1
size: -
DNA: TGCGCCAGCCAAGGGTGGCCTACCCAAGAGACCCAGTACTTC
CDR3: CASQGWPTQETQYF

J: TRBJ1-6
D: TRBD1
V: TRBV20-1
size: few
DNA: TGCAGTGCTAGGCACAAGACAGGGGAGAGTTATTCACCCCTCCACTTT
CDR3: CSARHKTGESYSPLHF

J: TRBJ2-2
D: -
V: TRBV5-1
size: -
DNA: TGCGCCAGCAGCTTGGGGACAGCCCCGAACACCGGGGAGCTGTTTTTT
CDR3: CASSLGTAPNTGELFF

J: TRBJ2-3
D: TRBD2
V: TRBV5-1
size: few
DNA: TGCGCCAGCAGCGCAACTAGCGGGAAGATCACAGATACGCAGTATTTT
CDR3: CASSATSGKITDTQYF

J: TRBJ2-7
D: TRBD2
V: TRBV15
size: once
DNA: TGTGCCACCAGCAGAGATCCCGGACTAGCGGGGTACGAGCAGTACTTC
CDR3: CATSRDPGLAGYEQYF

J: TRBJ2-2
D: -
V: TRBV4-3
size: -
DNA: TGCGCCAGCAGCCAAGAAGCTATCTCGGTCGGGGAGCTGTTTTTT
CDR3: CASSQEAISVGELFF

J: TRBJ2-5
D: -
V: TRBV7-2
size: few
DNA: TGTGCCAGCAGCCAGGACTGGGTAGTGGGGACCCAGTACTTC
CDR3: CASSQDWVVGTQYF

J: TRBJ2-7
D: -
V: TRBV30
size: few
DNA: TGTGCCTGGAGTGCCTCACAGGGTTCTTTCGGGTACGAGCAGTACTTC
CDR3: CAWSASQGSFGYEQYF

J: TRBJ2-3
D: -
V: TRBV20-1
size: few
DNA: TGCAGTGCTAGCCCCCCTCGGCTCGGCACAGATACGCAGTATTTT
CDR3: CSASPPRLGTDTQYF

J: TRBJ2-7
D: TRBD1
V: TRBV28
size: few
DNA: TGTGCCAGCAGTTTACGCCAAACAGGGGACCACGAGCAGTACTTC
CDR3: CASSLRQTGDHEQYF

J: TRBJ2-1
D: -
V: TRBV7-2
size: -
DNA: TGTGCCAGCAGCTTCGGGACTCCAAATGAGCAGTTCTTC
CDR3: CASSFGTPNEQFF

J: TRBJ2-7
D: TRBD2
V: TRBV12-3/TRBV12-4
size: few
DNA: TGTGCCAGCAGTAAGAGCGGGAGAGCAACCTACGAGCAGTACTTC
CDR3: CASSKSGRATYEQYF

J: TRBJ2-4
D: -
V: TRBV2
size: -
DNA: TGTGCCAGCAGTGAAGTGGAAGTGGCCAAAAACATTCAGTACTTC
CDR3: CASSEVEVAKNIQYF

J: TRBJ2-7
D: TRBD2
V: TRBV10-3
size: few
DNA: TGTGCCATCAGTACCAGCGGGAGCATCTACGAGCAGTACTTC
CDR3: CAISTSGSIYEQYF

J: TRBJ1-5
D: -
V: TRBV28
size: -
DNA: TGTGCCAGCAGTATCGTTGGACAGCCCCAGCATTTT
CDR3: CASSIVGQPQHF

J: TRBJ2-4
D: -
V: TRBV12-3/TRBV12-4
size: few
DNA: TGTGCCAGCAGGTGGACGGAGGGCATTCAGTACTTC
CDR3: CASRWTEGIQYF

J: TRBJ2-7
D: -
V: TRBV27
size: -
DNA: TGTGCCAGCACCCTTACAATTGGGAGTAGCGAGCAGTACTTC
CDR3: CASTLTIGSSEQYF

J: TRBJ2-1
D: -
V: TRBV20-1
size: -
DNA: TGCAGTGCTAGTTCGCGGGTGAGCTCCTACAATGAGCAGTTCTTC
CDR3: CSASSRVSSYNEQFF

J: TRBJ1-1
D: TRBD1
V: TRBV27
size: few
DNA: TGTGCCAGCAGCTATCAAAGGGGGACAGGGCAAGTCACTGAAGCTTTCTTT
CDR3: CASSYQRGTGQVTEAFF

J: TRBJ2-1
D: -
V: TRBV7-2
size: -
DNA: TGTGCCACTCGGAGGGGAAGCTCCTACAATGAGCAGTTCTTC
CDR3: CATRRGSSYNEQFF

J: TRBJ2-7
D: -
V: TRBV6-2/TRBV6-3
size: -
DNA: TGTGCCAGCAGTTACTCTCCGGGGGCCAACTACGAGCAGTACTTC
CDR3: CASSYSPGANYEQYF

J: TRBJ2-7
D: -
V: TRBV10-2
size: -
DNA: TGCGCCAGCAGTGACCCCGCCGGGGGTCGCGAGCAGTACTTC
CDR3: CASSDPAGGREQYF

J: TRBJ1-4
D: -
V: TRBV12-3/TRBV12-4
size: few
DNA: TGTGCCAGCAGTTTTTCGGGCGGGGGTTTAGTCGGGAAACTGTTTTTT
CDR3: CASSFSGGGLVGKLFF

J: TRBJ2-1
D: -
V: TRBV29-1
size: -
DNA: TGCAGCGTTGAAGGCGAACTTCGGGAGCAGTTCTTC
CDR3: CSVEGELREQFF

J: TRBJ1-4
D: -
V: TRBV18
size: few
DNA: TGTGCCAGCTCACCACGGGGAACAAGTGAAAAACTGTTTTTT
CDR3: CASSPRGTSEKLFF

J: TRBJ2-2
D: -
V: TRBV2
size: -
DNA: TGTGCCAGCAGTGCTCTCGCCATAAACACCGGGGAGCTGTTTTTT
CDR3: CASSALAINTGELFF

J: TRBJ2-1
D: -
V: TRBV6-2/TRBV6-3
size: many
DNA: TGTGCCAGCCAAGTTCGAGTGGGGGCCTACAATGAGCAGTTCTTC
CDR3: CASQVRVGAYNEQFF

J: TRBJ1-6
D: -
V: TRBV20-1
size: few
DNA: TGCAGTACCAGGACAGCCTATAATTCACCCCTCCACTTT
CDR3: CSTRTAYNSPLHF

J: TRBJ2-3
D: -
V: TRBV29-1
size: many
DNA: TGCAGCGTTGATCCAGGCCCAGATACGCAGTATTTT
CDR3: CSVDPGPDTQYF

J: TRBJ2-5
D: -
V: TRBV5-6
size: few
DNA: TGTGCCAGCAGCTTAATACAGCAAGAGACCCAGTACTTC
CDR3: CASSLIQQETQYF

J: TRBJ1-2
D: -
V: TRBV24-1
size: few
DNA: TGTGCCACCAGTGATTCGACGGGCTATGGCTACACCTTC
CDR3: CATSDSTGYGYTF

J: TRBJ2-7
D: -
V: TRBV20-1
size: few
DNA: TGCAGTGCTAGAGATAGGGAACTGATCCACTACGAGCAGTACTTC
CDR3: CSARDRELIHYEQYF

J: TRBJ1-6
D: -
V: TRBV7-2
size: -
DNA: TGTGCCAGCAGCCCGGGACGGCTGGAATCCCTCCACTTT
CDR3: CASSPGRLESLHF

J: TRBJ2-1
D: -
V: TRBV11-2
size: few
DNA: TGTGCCAGCAGCTTAGGCCCCCTTACTAGCTCGGAGCAGTTCTTC
CDR3: CASSLGPLTSSEQFF

J: TRBJ2-3
D: -
V: TRBV12-3/TRBV12-4
size: -
DNA: TGTGCCATCAGTTTCGGGTCCGGGGGCCGGCCGGCGGGCACAGATACGCAGTATTTT
CDR3: CAISFGSGGRPAGTDTQYF

J: TRBJ2-3
D: TRBD1
V: TRBV9
size: -
DNA: TGTGCCAGCAGGTCGGGACAGGGCCTGACAGATACGCGGTATTTT
CDR3: CASRSGQGLTDTRYF

J: TRBJ2-7
D: -
V: TRBV5-1
size: few
DNA: TGCGCCAGCAGACCCGTGACAGGTTCCGAGCAGTACTTC
CDR3: CASRPVTGSEQYF

J: TRBJ2-1
D: TRBD2
V: TRBV6-5
size: -
DNA: TGTGCCAGCAGTTTACAAAACTCGGGGGGGGACAATGAGCAGTTCTTC
CDR3: CASSLQNSGGDNEQFF

J: TRBJ2-2
D: -
V: TRBV5-1
size: many
DNA: TGCGCCAGCAGCCAAGGGACTGCGAACACCGGGGAGCTGTTTTTT
CDR3: CASSQGTANTGELFF